The rows below give T cell receptor beta chains drawn from one sample of a study of T-cell reconstitution after alpha-beta-depleted transplantation in children. TCRdb re-derived calls from the PCR reads in MiXCR, one entry per CDR3 protein. Of just over 350,000 distinct CDR3 sequences listed, approximately 12% were seen once; the top ten hold approximately 4.3%. Sequenced material: PBMCs, taken from the stem cell graft. All receptors come from a human donor who donated a stem cell graft to a child with Fanconi anemia. Each CDR3 is given with its conserved first and last residue. D genes are given only for firm matches. The listing skips clone size in some rows; elsewhere it reads once, few, many or a size class.

TRBV2,few,TRBJ1-2,NA,CASSGIGYTF,TGTGCCAGCAGTGGAATAGGCTACACCTTC
TRBV12-3/TRBV12-4,many,TRBJ2-5,TRBD2,CASSLGSDGGASGTQYF,TGTGCCAGCAGTTTAGGCTCTGACGGGGGGGCCAGTGGGACCCAGTACTTC
TRBV29-1,many,TRBJ1-1,NA,CSATVTEAFF,TGCAGCGCCACAGTAACTGAAGCTTTCTTT
TRBV27,many,TRBJ1-5,NA,CASSRLNRDRNQPQHF,TGTGCCAGCAGTCGCCTAAACCGGGACCGGAATCAGCCCCAGCATTTT
TRBV27,NA,TRBJ2-3,TRBD1,CASSRQGLADTQYF,TGTGCCAGCAGTCGACAGGGGTTAGCAGATACGCAGTATTTT
TRBV7-9,many,TRBJ1-1,NA,CASSLHEGGTEAFF,TGTGCCAGCAGCTTGCACGAGGGAGGCACTGAAGCTTTCTTT
TRBV7-2,few,TRBJ2-5,NA,CASSLGTRGRQETQYF,TGTGCCAGCAGCTTAGGGACGCGGGGGCGACAAGAGACCCAGTACTTC
TRBV30,few,TRBJ1-5,NA,CAWSVGIQPNQPQHF,TGTGCCTGGAGTGTAGGGATCCAACCGAATCAGCCCCAGCATTTT
TRBV19,few,TRBJ2-3,NA,CASTRRDTDTQYF,TGTGCCAGTACCCGGAGAGACACAGATACGCAGTATTTT
TRBV20-1,NA,TRBJ2-7,TRBD1,CSATSRQGYEQYF,TGCAGTGCTACTAGTCGACAGGGCTACGAGCAGTACTTC
TRBV11-3,once,TRBJ2-7,TRBD1,CGSSFNRGYEQYF,TGTGGCAGCAGCTTTAACAGGGGCTACGAGCAGTACTTC
TRBV19,few,TRBJ1-5,TRBD1,CASSDGTGNQPQHF,TGTGCCAGTAGTGATGGGACAGGCAATCAGCCCCAGCATTTT
TRBV6-4,many,TRBJ2-1,NA,CASSDGGWADEQFF,TGTGCCAGCAGTGACGGGGGCTGGGCAGATGAGCAGTTCTTC
TRBV6-5,NA,TRBJ1-1,NA,CASSFDLQGRTEAFF,TGTGCCAGCAGTTTCGACTTACAGGGTCGAACTGAAGCTTTCTTT
TRBV3-1,NA,TRBJ1-4,NA,CASSQGGEKLFF,TGTGCCAGCAGCCAAGGGGGTGAAAAACTGTTTTTT
TRBV20-1,few,TRBJ2-5,NA,CSAAVGAGETQYF,TGCAGTGCTGCCGTGGGCGCGGGAGAGACCCAGTACTTC
TRBV29-1,many,TRBJ2-1,NA,CSVVGSSGHRGNEQFF,TGCAGCGTTGTAGGATCCTCGGGACACCGGGGCAATGAGCAGTTCTTC
TRBV6-6,many,TRBJ2-3,NA,CASSLGFPDTQYF,TGTGCCAGCAGTTTGGGTTTCCCAGATACGCAGTATTTT
TRBV9,few,TRBJ2-5,NA,CASSVVGSQETQYF,TGTGCCAGCAGCGTAGTGGGCAGCCAAGAGACCCAGTACTTC
TRBV10-3,few,TRBJ2-5,NA,CATGGTGLETQYF,TGTGCCACCGGAGGGACCGGTTTGGAGACCCAGTACTTC
TRBV15,NA,TRBJ2-7,NA,CATSREAAVFHEQYF,TGTGCCACCAGCAGAGAGGCGGCGGTTTTCCACGAGCAGTACTTC
TRBV7-9,few,TRBJ2-5,NA,CASSLRRVQETQYF,TGTGCCAGCAGCTTACGTAGAGTCCAAGAGACCCAGTACTTC
TRBV29-1,many,TRBJ1-1,NA,CSADGGPENTEAFF,TGCAGCGCCGACGGGGGACCAGAGAACACTGAAGCTTTCTTT
TRBV4-2,NA,TRBJ1-6,NA,CASSQGAQGNSPLHF,TGTGCCAGCAGCCAGGGGGCTCAAGGGAATTCACCCCTCCACTTT
TRBV7-3,NA,TRBJ2-6,NA,CASSLFGGPGANVLTF,TGTGCCAGCAGCTTATTTGGGGGTCCTGGGGCCAACGTCCTGACTTTC